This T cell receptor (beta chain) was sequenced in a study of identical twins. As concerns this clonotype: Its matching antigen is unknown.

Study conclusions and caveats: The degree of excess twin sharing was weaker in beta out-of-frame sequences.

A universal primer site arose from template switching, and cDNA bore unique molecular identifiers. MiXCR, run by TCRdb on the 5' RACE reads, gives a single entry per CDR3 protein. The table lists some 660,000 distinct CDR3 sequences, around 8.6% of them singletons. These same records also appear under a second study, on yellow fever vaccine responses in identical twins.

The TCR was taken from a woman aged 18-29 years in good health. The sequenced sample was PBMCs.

The CDR3 DNA is TGCGCCAGCAGCCAAGAACCGACAGGGCCCATGAACACTGAAGCTTTCTTT. This translates into CASSQEPTGPMNTEAFF. V is TRBV4-3 and J is TRBJ1-1, with 7 bases identical to TRBD1. Trimming took 0 bases from V and 0 from J; bases not matched to a gene: 7. The CDR3 has 17 amino acids. The germline V gene has CDR1 LGHNA and CDR2 YSLEER.